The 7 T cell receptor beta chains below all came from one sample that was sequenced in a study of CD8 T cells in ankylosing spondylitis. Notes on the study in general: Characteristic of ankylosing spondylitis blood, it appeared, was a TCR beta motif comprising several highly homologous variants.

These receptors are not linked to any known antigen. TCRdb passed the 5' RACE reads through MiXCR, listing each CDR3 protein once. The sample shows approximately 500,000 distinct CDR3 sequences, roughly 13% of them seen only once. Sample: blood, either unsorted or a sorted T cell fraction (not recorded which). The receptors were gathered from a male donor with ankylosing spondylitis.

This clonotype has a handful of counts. DNA of the CDR3: TGCAGTGCCCCAGGGGCGGGCCAGAACACTGAAGCTTTCTTT. It codes for CSAPGAGQNTEAFF. J is TRBJ1-1 and V is TRBV20-1; D might be TRBD1 (6 bases). The CDR3 has 14 residues. Trimming removed 6 bases from V and 1 base from J, with 15 bases in between. The germline V gene has CDR1 DFQATT and CDR2 SNEGSKA (reference sequence).

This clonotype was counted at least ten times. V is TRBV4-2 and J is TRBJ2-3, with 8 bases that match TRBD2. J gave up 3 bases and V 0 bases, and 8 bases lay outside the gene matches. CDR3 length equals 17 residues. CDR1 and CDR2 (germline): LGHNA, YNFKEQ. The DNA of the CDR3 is TGTGCCAGCAGCCAAGAACTGGCGGGAGGAGCAACAGATACGCAGTATTTT. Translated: CASSQELAGGATDTQYF.

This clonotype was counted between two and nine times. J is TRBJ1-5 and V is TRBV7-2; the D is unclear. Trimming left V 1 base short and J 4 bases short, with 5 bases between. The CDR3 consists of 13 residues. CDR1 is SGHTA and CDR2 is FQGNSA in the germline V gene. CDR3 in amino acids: CASSLDQNQPQHF. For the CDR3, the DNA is TGTGCCAGCAGCTTAGATCAGAATCAGCCCCAGCATTTT.

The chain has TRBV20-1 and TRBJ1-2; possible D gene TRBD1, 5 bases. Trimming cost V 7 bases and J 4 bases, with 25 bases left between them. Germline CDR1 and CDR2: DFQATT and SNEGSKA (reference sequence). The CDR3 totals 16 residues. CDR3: CSVLNTYGGNSYGYTF. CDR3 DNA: TGCAGTGTCCTCAATACCTACGGGGGAAATTCCTATGGCTACACCTTC.

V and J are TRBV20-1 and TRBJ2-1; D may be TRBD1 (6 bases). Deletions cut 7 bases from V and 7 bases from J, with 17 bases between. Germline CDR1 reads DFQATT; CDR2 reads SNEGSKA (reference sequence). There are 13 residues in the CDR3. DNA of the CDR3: TGCAGTGTGCGGACCTTTAGGGGGAATGAGCAGTTCTTC. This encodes CSVRTFRGNEQFF.

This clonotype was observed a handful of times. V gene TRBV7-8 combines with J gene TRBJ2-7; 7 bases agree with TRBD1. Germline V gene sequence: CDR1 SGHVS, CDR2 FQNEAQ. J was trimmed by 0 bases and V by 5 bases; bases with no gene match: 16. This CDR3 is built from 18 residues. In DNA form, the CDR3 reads TGTGCCAGCAGCATAAAAAAGGGGGCCATAGCGACCTCCTACGAGCAGTACTTC. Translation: CASSIKKGAIATSYEQYF.

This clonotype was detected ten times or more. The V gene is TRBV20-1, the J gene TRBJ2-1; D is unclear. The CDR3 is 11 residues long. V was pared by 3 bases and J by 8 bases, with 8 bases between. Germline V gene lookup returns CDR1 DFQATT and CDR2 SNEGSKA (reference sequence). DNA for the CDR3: TGCAGTGCTAGCCCCCGGGATGAGCAGTTCTTC. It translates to CSASPRDEQFF.